This entry lists 12 T cell receptor beta chains sequenced from one sample in a study of T cell clones after liver transplantation. TCRdb keeps only in-frame clones here, not all; method: immunoSEQ multiplex PCR. The sample has tens of thousands of clones; about four fifths are singletons. The sample consisted of CD4+ T cells from blood, taken 12 months after liver transplant. Receptors originate from a human patient who received a liver transplant. Among the T cells, some may be from the graft donor.

V and J are TRBV19 and TRBJ1-1, with 7 bases that match TRBD1. Germline-derived CDR1 and CDR2 are LNHDA and SQIVND (reference sequence). This CDR3 has 13 residues. V shed 6 bases and J 11 bases; nucleotides not matched to a gene: 12. The CDR3 DNA reads as TGTGCCAGTAGCAATAGACAGGGATGGTCGGCTTTCTTT. This encodes CASSNRQGWSAFF. Full variable domain (outside the CDR3, taken from reference TRBV19 and TRBJ1-1): DGGITQSPKYLFRKEGQNVTLSCEQNLNHDAMYWYRQDPGQGLRLIYYSQIVNDFQKGDIAEGYSVSREKKESFPLTVTSAQKNPTAFYLCASSNRQGWSAFFGQGTRLTVV.

CDR3 DNA: TGCGCCAGCAGCCCCCGGGACTTCACACCTATTGAGCAGTTCTTC. Its protein product is CASSPRDFTPIEQFF. This chain connects TRBV5-1 to TRBJ2-1; D is possibly TRBD2 (6 bases). The V end lost 4 bases, the J end lost 9 bases, and 20 bases lay between the germline ends. CDR1 and CDR2 from the germline V gene are SGHRS and YFSETQ. This CDR3 has 15 amino acids.

V usage is TRBV28 and J usage is TRBJ1-4; 7 positions match TRBD1. The V gene's germline CDR1 is MDHEN and CDR2 SYDVKM. With 4 bases clipped from V and 8 bases from J, the junction kept 4 bases outside the gene matches. The CDR3 length is 13 residues. CDR3 DNA: TGTGCCAGCAGTTCCCTACAGGGGGAAAAACTGTTTTTT. As protein: CASSSLQGEKLFF.

This chain connects TRBV30 to TRBJ1-5; possible D gene TRBD1, 5 bases. Looked up from germline, CDR1 is GTSNPN and CDR2 is SVGIG (reference sequence). Trimming shortened V by 0 bases and J by 4 bases, and 13 bases separated the two germline ends. This CDR3 contains 15 residues. CDR3 bases: TGTGCCTGGAGTGTACCGCGGGCAGGGAATCAGCCCCAGCATTTT. As protein: CAWSVPRAGNQPQHF.

The CDR3 spells CASSQGLIAGEAFF. The CDR3 nucleotides read TGCGCCAGCAGCCAAGGTCTAATAGCGGGAGAAGCTTTCTTT. This rearrangement joins TRBV4-1 to TRBJ1-1; D not resolved. This CDR3 has 14 residues. CDR1 is MGHRA and CDR2 is YSYEKL in the germline V gene. Trimming pared 1 base from V and 8 bases from J, leaving 14 bases between.

This clone appeared a few times. This sequence joins TRBV6-7 and TRBJ2-7; tentatively, D is TRBD2 (5 bases). TRBV6-7 is annotated as an ORF whose role is uncertain. The CDR3 covers 18 residues. The germline V and J ends were trimmed by 6 bases and 0 bases, with 24 bases remaining between them. The CDR3 DNA is TGTGCCAGCAGAAACACAAAAAACACTAGGTGTCCCTCCTACGAGCAGTACTTC. It codes for CASRNTKNTRCPSYEQYF.

The rearrangement links TRBV27 to TRBJ1-1, with a tentative D call TRBD1 (6 bases). The length of the CDR3 is 14 residues. V gave up 5 bases and J gave up 4 bases, with 14 bases separating them. Germline-derived CDR1 and CDR2 are MNHEY and SMNVEV (reference sequence). In nucleotides, the CDR3 is TGTGCCAGCAGTCTCGTCAGGGGAGTCACTGAAGCTTTCTTT. It codes for CASSLVRGVTEAFF.

The rearrangement links TRBV15 to TRBJ2-7; 7 bases are a match to TRBD2. Germline V gene data show CDR1 as LNHNV and CDR2 as YYDKDF (reference sequence). After removal of 2 bases from V and 3 bases from J, the junction contained 4 bases not matched to a gene. The CDR3 consists of 14 residues. This CDR3 reads CATSRSGLDYEQYF. CDR3 bases: TGTGCCACCAGCAGATCCGGACTAGACTACGAGCAGTACTTC. The full variable domain, with the rest looked up from reference TRBV15 and TRBJ2-7, is DAMVIQNPRYQVTQFGKPVTLSCSQTLNHNVMYWYQQKSSQAPKLLFHYYDKDFNNEADTPDNFQSRRPNTSFCFLDIRSPGLGDTAMYLCATSRSGLDYEQYFGPGTRLTVT.

The gene calls are TRBV19 and TRBJ2-2; TRBD2 might be the D (5 bases). Trimming stripped 1 base from V and 3 bases from J, with 12 bases between. Germline values: CDR1 LNHDA, CDR2 SQIVND (reference sequence). This CDR3 spans 16 amino acids. The CDR3 DNA reads as TGTGCCAGTAGTATAGTCTCCGTAGCGTACACCGGGGAGCTGTTTTTT. This codes for CASSIVSVAYTGELFF.

For the CDR3, the DNA is TGCGCCAGCCCCCAAGGGAGGACCGAGAGTATCAACGAGCAGTACTTC. It encodes CASPQGRTESINEQYF. The rearrangement links TRBV23-1 to TRBJ2-7; TRBD2 might be the D (6 bases). TRBV23-1 is an ORF for which the function is uncertain. This CDR3 is built from 16 residues. V was pared by 8 bases and J by 5 bases, with 25 bases between.

The rearrangement uses TRBV4-2 and TRBJ1-2; 9 bases match TRBD1. The CDR3 totals 15 residues. Trimming removed 4 bases from V and 4 bases from J; junction bases left unmatched: 7. Germline V CDR1 and CDR2: LGHNA, YNFKEQ. In DNA form, the CDR3 reads TGTGCCAGCAGCCTCCCGGGACAGGGAGGCTATGGCTACACCTTC. This translates into CASSLPGQGGYGYTF.

This clone was counted a few times. The chain combines TRBV20-1 with TRBJ2-1; tentatively, D is TRBD2 (5 bases). Germline-derived CDR1 and CDR2 are DFQATT and SNEGSKA (reference sequence). This CDR3 spans 10 amino acids. Trimming pared 7 bases from V and 7 bases from J, leaving 8 bases between. The CDR3 reads CSVGGNEQFF. CDR3 in DNA: TGCAGTGTAGGCGGGAATGAGCAGTTCTTC.